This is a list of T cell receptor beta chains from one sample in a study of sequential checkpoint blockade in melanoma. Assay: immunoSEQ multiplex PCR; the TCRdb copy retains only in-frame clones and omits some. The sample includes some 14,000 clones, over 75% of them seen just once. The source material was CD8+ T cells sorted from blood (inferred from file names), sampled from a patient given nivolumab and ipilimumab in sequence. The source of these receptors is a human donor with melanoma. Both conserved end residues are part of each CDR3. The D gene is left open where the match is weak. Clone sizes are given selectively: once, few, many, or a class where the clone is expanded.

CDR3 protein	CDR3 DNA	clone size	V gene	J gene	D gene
CASSLTAAEYEQYF	TGTGCCAGCAGTTTAACAGCAGCGGAGTACGAGCAGTACTTC	-	TRBV27	TRBJ2-7	-
CASSPMDGSVGGTF	TGTGCCAGCAGCCCCATGGACGGGTCGGTAGGAGGCACCTTC	few	TRBV7-9	TRBJ1-2	-
CASSLHQGLNEQFF	TGTGCCAGCAGCCTCCATCAGGGGCTTAATGAGCAGTTCTTC	-	TRBV7-9	TRBJ2-1	-
CASSQIPVPGPSGQNIQYF	TGTGCCAGCAGCCAAATCCCCGTACCGGGTCCCAGCGGGCAAAACATTCAGTACTTC	-	TRBV7-8	TRBJ2-4	-
CASSQEGLAGNEQYF	TGCGCCAGCAGCCAAGAGGGACTAGCGGGGAATGAGCAGTACTTC	-	TRBV4-1	TRBJ2-5	TRBD2
CASTQLPAGEYNEQFF	TGTGCCAGCACCCAACTCCCAGCGGGAGAATACAATGAGCAGTTCTTC	-	TRBV27	TRBJ2-1	TRBD2
CASSYQQGYEQYF	TGTGCCAGCAGTTACCAACAGGGCTACGAGCAGTACTTC	-	TRBV6-5	TRBJ2-7	-
CASSQALSYEQYF	TGCGCCAGCAGCCAAGCCCTATCCTACGAGCAGTACTTC	-	TRBV5-4	TRBJ2-7	-
CASSDSGTGGEKLFF	TGTGCCAGCAGCGACTCCGGGACAGGGGGAGAAAAACTGTTTTTT	-	TRBV9	TRBJ1-4	TRBD1
CSVERPGGASYEQYF	TGCAGCGTTGAGAGGCCTGGGGGGGCGTCCTACGAGCAGTACTTC	-	TRBV29-1	TRBJ2-7	-
CASSFHDRQGAGSPLHF	TGTGCCAGCAGCTTCCACGATAGACAGGGGGCAGGTTCACCCCTCCACTTT	-	TRBV7-4	TRBJ1-6	TRBD1
CASSLDPDRVILSTGELFF	TGCGCCAGCAGCTTGGATCCGGACAGGGTAATTCTCAGCACCGGGGAGCTGTTTTTT	-	TRBV5-1	TRBJ2-2	TRBD1
CAISDIQGAVTTSTYEQYF	TGTGCCATCAGTGACATACAGGGGGCAGTTACTACGAGTACCTACGAGCAGTACTTC	once	TRBV10-3	TRBJ2-7	TRBD1
CASSSDMAGPTQYF	TGTGCCAGCAGCTCCGATATGGCGGGGCCGACCCAGTACTTC	-	TRBV7-7	TRBJ2-5	-
CASSPTGELFF	TGTGCCAGCAGCCCGACCGGGGAGCTGTTTTTT	-	TRBV6-5	TRBJ2-2	-
CAGSEAQEGYYEQYF	TGTGCCGGCAGTGAAGCGCAGGAGGGCTACTACGAGCAGTACTTC	-	TRBV6-1	TRBJ2-7	-
CASSLTGKYNEQFF	TGCGCCAGCAGCTTGACAGGGAAATACAATGAGCAGTTCTTC	-	TRBV5-1	TRBJ2-1	-
CASNGGSGYTF	TGTGCCAGCAACGGCGGGAGCGGCTACACCTTC	few	TRBV27	TRBJ1-2	-
CALVAVVSNEQFF	TGTGCCCTAGTAGCCGTAGTGTCTAATGAGCAGTTCTTC	-	TRBV30	TRBJ2-1	-
CSVEGQSYGYTF	TGCAGCGTTGAAGGACAAAGCTATGGCTACACCTTC	-	TRBV29-1	TRBJ1-2	-
CASSDLETSSYNEQFF	TGTGCCAGCAGTGACTTGGAGACGAGCTCCTACAATGAGCAGTTCTTC	few	TRBV6-4	TRBJ2-1	-
CASSSYPVRGVNTEAFF	TGTGCCAGCAGTTCGTACCCCGTCAGGGGTGTGAACACTGAAGCTTTCTTT	-	TRBV28	TRBJ1-1	-
CATAWAGGELFF	TGTGCCACTGCCTGGGCCGGCGGGGAGCTGTTTTTT	-	TRBV15	TRBJ2-2	-
CASSLYPGQSYEQYF	TGTGCCAGCAGTTTATACCCGGGACAGTCCTACGAGCAGTACTTC	once	TRBV27	TRBJ2-7	TRBD1
CASSVGSSGGDTQYF	TGTGCCAGCAGCGTAGGGTCTTCAGGGGGGGATACGCAGTATTTT	-	TRBV9	TRBJ2-3	-
CASSLAGTSYEQYF	TGTGCCAGCAGTTTAGCGGGAACCTCCTACGAGCAGTACTTC	-	TRBV27	TRBJ2-7	-
CASSQEGGAGTTYEQYF	TGCGCCAGCAGCCAAGAGGGAGGTGCAGGGACGACCTACGAGCAGTACTTC	-	TRBV4-1	TRBJ2-7	-
CASSQGLAEHNEQFF	TGTGCCAGCAGCCAGGGACTAGCGGAACACAATGAGCAGTTCTTC	-	TRBV7-6	TRBJ2-1	TRBD2